Listed here is a single T cell receptor (beta chain). Antigen: not known. The CD4+ fraction was divided into a CD45RA+ naive subset and a CD45RA-negative memory subset. At the deep level, the assay was run. Only in-frame clones appear in the TCRdb table, and some are missing; sequencing was by immunoSEQ multiplex PCR. The table shows about 1.5 million clones, with around 95% occurring only once. The sample originates from a study of shared clonotypes between healthy human individuals. Overall study context: Each donor's CD8 memory used one plate, CD8 naive two, each CD4 subset three.

Study results and caveats: Deeper or shallower sequencing was expected to change how clonotypes are shared among donors.

V shed 6 bases, J shed 2 bases, and the junction held 5 bases outside the gene matches. The germline CDR1 and CDR2 sequences are WSHSY and SAAADI. CDR3 length equals 15 residues. The sequence was collected from a man aged 25-45 years in good health. V gene TRBV10-2 combines with J gene TRBJ2-1; 9 nucleotides align to TRBD2. Sequencing was performed on naive CD4+ T cells sorted from blood. As to subset: CD45RA+ positively selected. The CDR3 coding sequence is TGCGCCAGCAGGCGGACTAGCGATACCTACAATGAGCAGTTCTTC. Translation gives CASRRTSDTYNEQFF.